This T cell receptor beta chain was sequenced during a study of cytomegalovirus exposure and HLA in healthy donors. The wider study: Early released data comprised approximately 85 million unique TCRs from HLA-typed donors.

Study-wide results and limits: Across donors, sequencing depth was assumed by presence/absence analyses to be roughly uniform. High specificity and sensitivity for cytomegalovirus status were reported for the classifier. A later analysis reportedly found that, within productive TCRs, an Asian-associated ancestry cluster had fewer N-insertions than the mean observed across the roughly 730 donors.

The germline V gene has CDR1 SGHKS and CDR2 YYEKEE (reference sequence). The CDR3 loop spans 15 amino acids. Losses at the gene ends were 0 bases for V and 5 bases for J; bases not matched to a gene: 7. PCR involved 60 Vbeta and 13 Jbeta primers. This table comes from immunoSEQ multiplex PCR, and its TCRdb copy is limited to in-frame clones, with some not included. The profile shows roughly 200,000 clones, approximately 90% of them singletons. Comment on this clone: Its antigen is undetermined.

This receptor was identified in a woman under 30 in good health and CMV-seronegative. V is TRBV5-5 and J is TRBJ1-2; TRBD1 agrees at 7 bases. Specimen: PBMCs. The CDR3 DNA follows: TGTGCCAGCAGCTTGGCCCCGGACAGGTCTTATGGCTACACCTTC. As protein: CASSLAPDRSYGYTF.